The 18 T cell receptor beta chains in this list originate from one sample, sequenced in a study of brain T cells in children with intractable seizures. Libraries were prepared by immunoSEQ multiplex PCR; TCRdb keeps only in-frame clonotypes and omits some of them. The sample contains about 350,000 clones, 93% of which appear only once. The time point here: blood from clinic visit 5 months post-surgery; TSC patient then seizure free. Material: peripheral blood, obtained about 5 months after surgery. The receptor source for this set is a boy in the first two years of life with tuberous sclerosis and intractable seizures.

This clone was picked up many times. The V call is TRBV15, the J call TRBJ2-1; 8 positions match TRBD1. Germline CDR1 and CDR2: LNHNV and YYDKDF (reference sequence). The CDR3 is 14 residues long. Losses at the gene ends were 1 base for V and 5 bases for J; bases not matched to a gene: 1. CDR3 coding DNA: TGTGCCACCAGCAGAGGGACAGGGAACAATGAGCAGTTCTTC. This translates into CATSRGTGNNEQFF.

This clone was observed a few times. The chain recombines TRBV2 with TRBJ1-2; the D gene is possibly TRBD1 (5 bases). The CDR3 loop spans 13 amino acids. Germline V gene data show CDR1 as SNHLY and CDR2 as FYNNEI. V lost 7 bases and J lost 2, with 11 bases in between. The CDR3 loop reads CASIRDFNYGYTF. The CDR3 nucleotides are TGTGCCAGCATTCGGGACTTCAACTATGGCTACACCTTC.

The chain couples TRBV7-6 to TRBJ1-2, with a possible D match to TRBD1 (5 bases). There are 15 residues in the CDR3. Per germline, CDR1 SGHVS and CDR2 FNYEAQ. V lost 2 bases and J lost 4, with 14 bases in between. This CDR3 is CASSLLAGISYGYTF. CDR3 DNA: TGTGCCAGCAGCTTACTTGCAGGGATTTCCTATGGCTACACCTTC. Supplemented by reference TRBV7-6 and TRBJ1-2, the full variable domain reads GAGVSQSPRYKVTKRGQDVALRCDPISGHVSLYWYRQALGQGPEFLTYFNYEAQQDKSGLPNDRFSAERPEGSISTLTIQRTEQRDSAMYRCASSLLAGISYGYTFGSGTRLTVV.

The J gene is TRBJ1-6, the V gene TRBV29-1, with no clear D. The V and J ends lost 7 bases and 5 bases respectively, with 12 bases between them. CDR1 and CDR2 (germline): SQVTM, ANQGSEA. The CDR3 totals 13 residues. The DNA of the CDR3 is TGCAGCGCCCGTGACCGGAATAATTCACCCCTCCACTTT. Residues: CSARDRNNSPLHF.

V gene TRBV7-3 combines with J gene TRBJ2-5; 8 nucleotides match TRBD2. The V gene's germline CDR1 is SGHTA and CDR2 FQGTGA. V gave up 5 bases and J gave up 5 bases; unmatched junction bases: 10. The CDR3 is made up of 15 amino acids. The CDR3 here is CASSLLVGGGETQYF. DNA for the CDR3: TGTGCCAGCAGCCTCCTGGTTGGCGGGGGGGAGACCCAGTACTTC.

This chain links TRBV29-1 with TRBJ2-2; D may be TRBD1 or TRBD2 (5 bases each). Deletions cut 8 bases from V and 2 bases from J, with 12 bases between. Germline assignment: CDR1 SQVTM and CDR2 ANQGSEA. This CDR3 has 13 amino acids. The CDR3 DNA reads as TGCAGCTCCCGGGGCCCTAACACCGGGGAGCTGTTTTTT. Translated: CSSRGPNTGELFF.

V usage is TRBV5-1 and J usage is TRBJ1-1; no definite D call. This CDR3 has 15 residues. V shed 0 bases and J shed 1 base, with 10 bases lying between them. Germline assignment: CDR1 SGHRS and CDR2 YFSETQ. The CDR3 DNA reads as TGCGCCAGCAGCTTGGTCCTCCCGGGGAACACTGAAGCTTTCTTT. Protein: CASSLVLPGNTEAFF. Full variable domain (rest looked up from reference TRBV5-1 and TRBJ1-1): KAGVTQTPRYLIKTRGQQVTLSCSPISGHRSVSWYQQTPGQGLQFLFEYFSETQRNKGNFPGRFSGRQFSNSRSEMNVSTLELGDSALYLCASSLVLPGNTEAFFGQGTRLTVV.

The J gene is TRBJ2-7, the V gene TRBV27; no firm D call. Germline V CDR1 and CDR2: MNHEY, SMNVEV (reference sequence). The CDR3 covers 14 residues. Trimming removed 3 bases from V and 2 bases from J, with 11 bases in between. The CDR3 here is CASSFRSETYEQYF. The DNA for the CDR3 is TGTGCCAGCAGTTTCCGTTCCGAAACCTACGAGCAGTACTTC.

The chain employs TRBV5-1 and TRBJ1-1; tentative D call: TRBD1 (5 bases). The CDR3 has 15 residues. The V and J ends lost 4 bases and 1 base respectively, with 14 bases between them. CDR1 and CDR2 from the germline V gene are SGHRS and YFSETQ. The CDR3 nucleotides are TGCGCCAGCAGCGGGATGGGGGTGTGGAACACTGAAGCTTTCTTT. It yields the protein CASSGMGVWNTEAFF.

The DNA for the CDR3 is TGTGCCAGCAGCCAAGGGGGCAGCGTGGGGTATGGCTACACCTTC. It is translated as CASSQGGSVGYGYTF. The V call is TRBV3-1 (or the pseudogene TRBV3-2), the J call TRBJ1-2; D perhaps matches TRBD1 (5 bases). This CDR3 has 15 residues. Between the trimmed V and J ends, which lost 1 base and 5 bases, there was a span of 14 bases. Germline V CDR1 and CDR2: LGHDT, YNNKEL (reference sequence).

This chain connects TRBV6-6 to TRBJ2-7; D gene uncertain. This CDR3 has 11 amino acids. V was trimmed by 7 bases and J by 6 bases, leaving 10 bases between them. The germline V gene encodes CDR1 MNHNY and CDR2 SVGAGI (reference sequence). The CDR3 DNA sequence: TGTGCCAGCACCTCGGAGAGCGAGCAGTACTTC. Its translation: CASTSESEQYF.

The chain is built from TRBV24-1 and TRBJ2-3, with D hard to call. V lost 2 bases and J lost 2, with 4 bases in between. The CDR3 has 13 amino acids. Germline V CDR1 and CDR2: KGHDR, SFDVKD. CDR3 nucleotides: TGTGCCACCAGTGATTCCAACACAGATACGCAGTATTTT. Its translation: CATSDSNTDTQYF.

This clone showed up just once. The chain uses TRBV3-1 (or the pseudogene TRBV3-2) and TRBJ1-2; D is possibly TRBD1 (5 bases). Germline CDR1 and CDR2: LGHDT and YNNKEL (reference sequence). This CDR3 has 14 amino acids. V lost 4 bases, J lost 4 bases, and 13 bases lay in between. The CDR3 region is CASSPAGLGYGYTF. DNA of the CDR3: TGTGCCAGCAGCCCAGCAGGGCTCGGCTATGGCTACACCTTC.

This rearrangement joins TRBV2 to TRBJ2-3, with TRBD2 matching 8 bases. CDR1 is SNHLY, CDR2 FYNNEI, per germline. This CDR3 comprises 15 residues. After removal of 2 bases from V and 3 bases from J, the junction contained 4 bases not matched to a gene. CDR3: CASSEQAGVTDTQYF. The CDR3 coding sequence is TGTGCCAGCAGTGAACAAGCGGGGGTAACAGATACGCAGTATTTT. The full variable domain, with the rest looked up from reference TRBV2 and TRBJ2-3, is EPEVTQTPSHQVTQMGQEVILRCVPISNHLYFYWYRQILGQKVEFLVSFYNNEISEKSEIFDDQFSVERPDGSNFTLKIRSTKLEDSAMYFCASSEQAGVTDTQYFGPGTRLTVL.

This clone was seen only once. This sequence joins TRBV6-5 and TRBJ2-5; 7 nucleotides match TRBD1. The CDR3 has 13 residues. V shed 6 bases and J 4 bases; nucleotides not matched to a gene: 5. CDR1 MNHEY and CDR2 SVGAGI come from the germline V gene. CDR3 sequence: CASRGTAGETQYF. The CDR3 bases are TGTGCCAGCAGAGGGACAGCCGGAGAGACCCAGTACTTC.

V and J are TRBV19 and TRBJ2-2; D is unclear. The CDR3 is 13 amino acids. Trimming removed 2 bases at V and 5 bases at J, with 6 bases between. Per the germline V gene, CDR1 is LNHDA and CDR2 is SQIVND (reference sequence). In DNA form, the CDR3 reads TGTGCCAGTAGTATAATGGGGACCGGGGAGCTGTTTTTT. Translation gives CASSIMGTGELFF.

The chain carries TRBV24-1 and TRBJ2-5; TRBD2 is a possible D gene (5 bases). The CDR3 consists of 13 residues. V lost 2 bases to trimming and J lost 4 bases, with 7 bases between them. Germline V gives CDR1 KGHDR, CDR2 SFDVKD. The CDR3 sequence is CATSDWTGETQYF. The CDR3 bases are TGTGCCACCAGTGATTGGACTGGAGAGACCCAGTACTTC.

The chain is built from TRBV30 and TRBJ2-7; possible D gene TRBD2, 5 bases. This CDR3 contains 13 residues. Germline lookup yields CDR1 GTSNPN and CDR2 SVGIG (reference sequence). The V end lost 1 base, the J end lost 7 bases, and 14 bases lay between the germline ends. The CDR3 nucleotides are TGTGCCTGGAGTGCTCCGGGGAGTAGGGAGCAGTACTTC. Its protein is CAWSAPGSREQYF.